Listed below are T cell receptor beta chains from one sample, sequenced in a study of blood T cell repertoires in COVID-19. The table came from immunoSEQ multiplex PCR; TCRdb's copy has only in-frame clones and leaves some out. The sample shows tens of thousands of clones, 84% of them seen only once. Sequencing was done on a sample of peripheral blood. The receptors were gathered from a man aged 45 to 65 with acute or convalescent COVID-19. Each CDR3 is given with its conserved first and last residue. The D gene is left open where the match is weak. Clone sizes are given selectively: once, few, many, or a class where the clone is expanded.

v_gene,abundance,j_gene,d_gene,CDR3nt,CDR3aa
TRBV28,NA,TRBJ1-4,NA,TGTGCCAGCAGTTTAAACAGGGAGGGGGAAAAACTGTTTTTT,CASSLNREGEKLFF
TRBV2,once,TRBJ1-5,NA,TGTGCCAGCTGCGGGGACCTGCCTAATCAGCCCCAGCATTTT,CASCGDLPNQPQHF
TRBV18,NA,TRBJ1-5,TRBD1,TGTGCCAGCTCCCGGGGACAGCAAAATCAGCCCCAGCATTTT,CASSRGQQNQPQHF
TRBV6-5,NA,TRBJ2-7,TRBD2,TGTGCCAGCAGTCTTCTAGCGGGAGGGGCCTACGAGCAGTACTTC,CASSLLAGGAYEQYF
TRBV5-1,NA,TRBJ2-3,NA,TGCGCCAGCAGCCGCGAAAGAGATACGCAGTATTTT,CASSRERDTQYF
TRBV7-9,NA,TRBJ2-7,TRBD1,TGTGCCAGCAGCTTAAGGGACAGGAGCTCCTACGAGCAGTACTTC,CASSLRDRSSYEQYF
TRBV19,NA,TRBJ2-3,NA,TGTGCCAGTAGTATTGGGGGGAGCACAGATACGCAGTATTTT,CASSIGGSTDTQYF
TRBV5-6,NA,TRBJ2-1,NA,TGTGCCAGCAGCTTGTGGGCAGTCTCCTACAATGAGCAGTTCTTC,CASSLWAVSYNEQFF
TRBV2,NA,TRBJ2-1,TRBD2,TGTGCCAGCAGTATACTAGCGGGAATCAATGAGCAGTTCTTC,CASSILAGINEQFF
TRBV5-4,once,TRBJ2-5,TRBD2,TGTGCCAGCAGCCCGGGACTAGCGGGGGGAGAGACCCAGTACTTC,CASSPGLAGGETQYF
TRBV14,NA,TRBJ2-5,TRBD2,TGTGCCAGCAGCCAAGGGACTAGCGGGAGGCAAGAGACCCAGTACTTC,CASSQGTSGRQETQYF
TRBV4-1,NA,TRBJ2-7,NA,TGCGCCAGCAGCCAAGAGTGGTCCGGGAGCTCCTACGAGCAGTACTTC,CASSQEWSGSSYEQYF
TRBV12-3/TRBV12-4,once,TRBJ2-7,NA,TGTGCCAGCAGTTTTGGGCGAGACGAGCAGTACTTC,CASSFGRDEQYF
TRBV19,NA,TRBJ1-2,TRBD1,TGTGCCAGTAGGAATCGACAGGGCCGGTATGGCTACACCTTC,CASRNRQGRYGYTF
TRBV7-8,once,TRBJ1-6,TRBD1,TGTGCCAGCGAAGGGACAGGGGGCTCACCCCTCCACTTT,CASEGTGGSPLHF
TRBV5-5,NA,TRBJ1-3,NA,TGTGCCAGCAGCCTCGGACAGATCTCTGGAAACACCATATATTTT,CASSLGQISGNTIYF
TRBV6-5,NA,TRBJ1-4,NA,TGTGCCAGCAGTTACTCGGTGGGGGCGGAAAATGAAAAACTGTTTTTT,CASSYSVGAENEKLFF
TRBV28,NA,TRBJ1-2,NA,TGTGCCAGCAGTTTTGGTACAGGGCTCTATGGCTACACCTTC,CASSFGTGLYGYTF
TRBV6-2/TRBV6-3,NA,TRBJ2-7,TRBD2,TGTGCCAGCAGTTCCCCGGGACTAGCGAACTACGAGCAGTACTTC,CASSSPGLANYEQYF
TRBV5-4,once,TRBJ2-5,TRBD2,TGTGCCAGCAGCTTGTCCTTGACTAGCGACCAAGAGACCCAGTACTTC,CASSLSLTSDQETQYF
TRBV6-6,NA,TRBJ1-1,TRBD1,TGTGCCAGTGAGGGGGCCGCGAACACTGAAGCTTTCTTT,CASEGAANTEAFF
TRBV11-2,NA,TRBJ1-1,NA,TGTGCCAGCAGTTTAAATCCCAGGGGCCCTGAAGCTTTCTTT,CASSLNPRGPEAFF
TRBV18,once,TRBJ1-1,NA,TGTGCCAGCTCACCGGAGCAGGGAATATCAGCTAACACTGAAGCTTTCTTT,CASSPEQGISANTEAFF
TRBV18,NA,TRBJ2-3,NA,TGTGCCAGCTCACCAACTCGCACAGATACGCAGTATTTT,CASSPTRTDTQYF
TRBV28,NA,TRBJ2-1,NA,TGTGCCAGCGGGGGGGGCAGGCTATCGGGTTGGTACAATGAGCAGTTCTTC,CASGGGRLSGWYNEQFF
TRBV7-9,NA,TRBJ2-5,NA,TGTGCCAGCAGCTCCGTTAGCCAAGAGACCCAGTACTTC,CASSSVSQETQYF
TRBV15,NA,TRBJ2-7,NA,TGTGCCACCAGCAGAGGAGATACTACCTACGAGCAGTACTTC,CATSRGDTTYEQYF
TRBV7-3,once,TRBJ1-1,TRBD1,TGTGCCAGCAGCGACAGGGATGGCACTGAAGCTTTCTTT,CASSDRDGTEAFF
TRBV18,NA,TRBJ1-2,NA,TGTGCCAGCTCACCATATTTTGGCGTGACAGTTAACTATGGCTACACCTTC,CASSPYFGVTVNYGYTF
TRBV11-2,NA,TRBJ1-5,NA,TGTGCCAGCAGCTTAGATCTACAGGCAAATCAGCCCCAGCATTTT,CASSLDLQANQPQHF
TRBV5-1,NA,TRBJ1-4,NA,TGCGCCAGCAGCCTTTCACCAGCAACTAATGAAAAACTGTTTTTT,CASSLSPATNEKLFF
TRBV2,NA,TRBJ2-2,NA,TGTGCCAGCAGACGCGGCATAGGGGAGCTGTTTTTT,CASRRGIGELFF
TRBV5-4,NA,TRBJ2-7,NA,TGTGCCAGCAGTACCAGGGGTTACGAGCAGTACTTC,CASSTRGYEQYF
TRBV5-4,NA,TRBJ1-1,NA,TGTGCCAGCAGCCCGGGGAGGAAGACTGAAGCTTTCTTT,CASSPGRKTEAFF
TRBV27,NA,TRBJ2-1,NA,TGTGCCAGCAGTTTATTAGATCCCTACAATGAGCAGTTCTTC,CASSLLDPYNEQFF
TRBV6-5,NA,TRBJ2-3,NA,TGTGCCAGCAGTCCTAGTGCAGATACGCAGTATTTT,CASSPSADTQYF
TRBV9,NA,TRBJ2-7,NA,TGTGCCAGCAGCGTAGACGTCTCGGTTTACGAGCAGTACTTC,CASSVDVSVYEQYF
TRBV5-1,NA,TRBJ2-1,TRBD2,TGCGCCAGCAGCTTGTCTCTAGCGGACAATGAGCAGTTCTTC,CASSLSLADNEQFF
TRBV6-8,NA,TRBJ2-1,NA,TGTGCCAGCAGACATGCTAGTGGGGGCCACTATTTCTACAATGAGCAGTTCTTC,CASRHASGGHYFYNEQFF
TRBV5-1,NA,TRBJ1-4,NA,TGCGCCTCCTCATATGGGGGCGATTGGGCTAATGAAAAACTGTTTTTT,CASSYGGDWANEKLFF
TRBV27,NA,TRBJ1-2,NA,TGTGCCAGCAGTTTATCAGGCAGGGGCCCCATAAACTATGGCTACACCTTC,CASSLSGRGPINYGYTF
TRBV30,once,TRBJ2-1,TRBD2,TGTGCCTGGAGTGAAAGGACTAGCGGGGTTCTCTACAATGAGCAGTTCTTC,CAWSERTSGVLYNEQFF